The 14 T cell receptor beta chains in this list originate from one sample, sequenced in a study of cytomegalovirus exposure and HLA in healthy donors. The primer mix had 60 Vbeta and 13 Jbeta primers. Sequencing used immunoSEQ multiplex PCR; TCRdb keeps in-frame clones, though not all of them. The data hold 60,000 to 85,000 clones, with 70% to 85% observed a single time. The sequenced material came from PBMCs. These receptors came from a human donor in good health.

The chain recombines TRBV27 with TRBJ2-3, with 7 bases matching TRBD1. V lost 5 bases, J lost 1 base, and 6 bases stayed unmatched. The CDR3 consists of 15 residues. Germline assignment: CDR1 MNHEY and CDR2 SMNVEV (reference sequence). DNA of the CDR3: TGTGCCAGCAGTCAAGACAGGGCTCGCACAGATACGCAGTATTTT. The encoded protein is CASSQDRARTDTQYF.

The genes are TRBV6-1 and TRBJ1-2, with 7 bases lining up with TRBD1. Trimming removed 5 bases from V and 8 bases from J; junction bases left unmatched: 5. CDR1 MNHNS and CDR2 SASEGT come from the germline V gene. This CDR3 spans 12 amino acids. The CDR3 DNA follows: TGTGCCAGCAGTTTTCGGACAGGCGGCTACACCTTC. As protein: CASSFRTGGYTF.

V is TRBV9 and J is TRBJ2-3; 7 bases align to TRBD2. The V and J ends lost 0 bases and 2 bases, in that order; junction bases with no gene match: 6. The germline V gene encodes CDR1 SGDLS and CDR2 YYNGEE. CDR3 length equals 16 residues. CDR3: CASSVEGAGFTDTQYF. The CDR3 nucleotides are TGTGCCAGCAGCGTAGAAGGAGCGGGGTTCACAGATACGCAGTATTTT. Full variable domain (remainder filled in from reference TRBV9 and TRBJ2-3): DSGVTQTPKHLITATGQRVTLRCSPRSGDLSVYWYQQSLDQGLQFLIQYYNGEERAKGNILERFSAQQFPDLHSELNLSSLELGDSALYFCASSVEGAGFTDTQYFGPGTRLTVL.

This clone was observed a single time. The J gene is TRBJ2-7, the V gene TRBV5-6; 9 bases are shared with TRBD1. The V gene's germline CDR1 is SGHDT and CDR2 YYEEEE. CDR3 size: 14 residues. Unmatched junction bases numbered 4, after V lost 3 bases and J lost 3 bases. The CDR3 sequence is CASSWGQGSYEQYF. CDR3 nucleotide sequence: TGTGCCAGCAGCTGGGGACAGGGTAGCTACGAGCAGTACTTC.

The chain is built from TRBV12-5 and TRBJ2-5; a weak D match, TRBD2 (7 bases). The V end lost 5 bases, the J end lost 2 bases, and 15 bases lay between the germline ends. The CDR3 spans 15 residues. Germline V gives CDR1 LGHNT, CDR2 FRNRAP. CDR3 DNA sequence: TGTGCTAGTGGTCCGGGGGAGGGGGGTCAAGAGACCCAGTACTTC. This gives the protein CASGPGEGGQETQYF.

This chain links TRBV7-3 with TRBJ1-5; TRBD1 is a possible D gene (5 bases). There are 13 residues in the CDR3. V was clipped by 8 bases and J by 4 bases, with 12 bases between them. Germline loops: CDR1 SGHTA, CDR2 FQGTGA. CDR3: CASAAGINQPQHF. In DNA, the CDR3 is TGTGCCAGCGCGGCAGGGATAAATCAGCCCCAGCATTTT.

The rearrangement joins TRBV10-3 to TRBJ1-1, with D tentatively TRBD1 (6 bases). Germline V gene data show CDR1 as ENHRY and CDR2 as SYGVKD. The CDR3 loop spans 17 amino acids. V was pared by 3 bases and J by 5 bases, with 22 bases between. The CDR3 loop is CAISERWDTPRGTEAFF. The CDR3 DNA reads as TGTGCCATCAGTGAACGGTGGGACACACCTAGAGGTACTGAAGCTTTCTTT.

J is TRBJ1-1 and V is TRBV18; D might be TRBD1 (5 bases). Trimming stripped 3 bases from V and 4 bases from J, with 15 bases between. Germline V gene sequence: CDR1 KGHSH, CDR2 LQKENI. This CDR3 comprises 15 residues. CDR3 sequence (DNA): TGTGCCAGCTCACCCCCCCCCAGGGAGGGCACTGAAGCTTTCTTT. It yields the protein CASSPPPREGTEAFF.

The CDR3 DNA sequence: TGTGCCAGCAGCTCTGAGGGGGGGACTCAGCCCCAGCATTTT. Encoded protein: CASSSEGGTQPQHF. V is TRBV5-4 and J is TRBJ1-5; TRBD1 is a possible D gene (6 bases). Per the germline V gene, CDR1 is SGHNT and CDR2 is YYREEE (reference sequence). Trimming removed 3 bases at V and 6 bases at J, with 13 bases between. The CDR3 runs to 14 residues.

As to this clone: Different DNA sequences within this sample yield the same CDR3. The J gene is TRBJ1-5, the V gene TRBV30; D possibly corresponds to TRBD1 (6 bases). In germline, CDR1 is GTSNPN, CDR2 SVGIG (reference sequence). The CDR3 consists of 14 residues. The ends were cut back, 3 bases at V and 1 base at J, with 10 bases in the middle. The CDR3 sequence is CAWSAGTSNQPQHF. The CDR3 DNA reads TGTGCCTGGAGCGCCGGGACAAGCAATCAGCCCCAGCATTTT.

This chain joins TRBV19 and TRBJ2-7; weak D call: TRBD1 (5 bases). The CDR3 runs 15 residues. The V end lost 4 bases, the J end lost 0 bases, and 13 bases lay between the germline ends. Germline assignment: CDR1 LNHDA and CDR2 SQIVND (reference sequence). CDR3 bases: TGTGCCAGTAGTACCTATGTGGGGCCCTCCTACGAGCAGTACTTC. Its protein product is CASSTYVGPSYEQYF.

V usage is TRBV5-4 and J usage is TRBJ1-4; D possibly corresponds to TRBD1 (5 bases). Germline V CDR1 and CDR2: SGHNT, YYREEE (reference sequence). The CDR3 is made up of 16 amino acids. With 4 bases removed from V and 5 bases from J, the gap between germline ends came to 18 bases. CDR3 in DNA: TGTGCCAGCAGCGGCGGGGCGACAGATGAGAATGAAAAACTGTTTTTT. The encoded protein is CASSGGATDENEKLFF.

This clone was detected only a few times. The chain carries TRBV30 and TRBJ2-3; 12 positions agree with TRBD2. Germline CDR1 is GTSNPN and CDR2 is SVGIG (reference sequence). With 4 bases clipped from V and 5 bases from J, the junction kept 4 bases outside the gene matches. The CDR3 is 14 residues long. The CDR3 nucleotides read TGTGCCTGGACTTCGGGACTAGCGGGAGATACGCAGTATTTT. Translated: CAWTSGLAGDTQYF.

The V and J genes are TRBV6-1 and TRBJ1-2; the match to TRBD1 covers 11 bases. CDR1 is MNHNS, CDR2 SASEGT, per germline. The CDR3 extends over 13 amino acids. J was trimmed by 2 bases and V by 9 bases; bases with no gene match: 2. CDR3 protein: CASRTGGNYGYTF. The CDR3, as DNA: TGTGCCAGTCGGACAGGGGGCAACTATGGCTACACCTTC.